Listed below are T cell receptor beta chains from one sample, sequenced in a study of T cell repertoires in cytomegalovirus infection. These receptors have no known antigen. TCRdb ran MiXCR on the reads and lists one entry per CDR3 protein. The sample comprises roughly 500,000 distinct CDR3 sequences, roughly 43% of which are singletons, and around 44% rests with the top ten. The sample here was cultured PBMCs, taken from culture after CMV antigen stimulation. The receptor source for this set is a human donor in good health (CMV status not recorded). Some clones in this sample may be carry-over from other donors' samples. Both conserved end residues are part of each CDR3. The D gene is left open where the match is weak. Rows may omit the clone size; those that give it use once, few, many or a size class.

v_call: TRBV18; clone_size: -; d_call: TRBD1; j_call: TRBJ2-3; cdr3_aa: CASSPRGDRVPDTQYF; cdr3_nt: TGTGCCAGCTCCCCCAGGGGGGACAGGGTACCAGATACGCAGTATTTT
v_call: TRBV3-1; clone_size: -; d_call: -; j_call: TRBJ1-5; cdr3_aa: CASSRAGVDAQPQHF; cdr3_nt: TGTGCCAGCAGCCGGGCGGGAGTTGATGCTCAGCCCCAGCATTTT
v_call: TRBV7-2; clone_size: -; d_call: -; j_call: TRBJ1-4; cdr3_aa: CASSLRKGGEEKLFF; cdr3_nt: TGTGCCAGCAGCCTTAGAAAGGGGGGGGAAGAAAAACTGTTTTTT
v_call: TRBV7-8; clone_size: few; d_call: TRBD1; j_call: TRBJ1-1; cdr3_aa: CASSLGRDSEAFF; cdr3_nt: TGTGCCAGCAGCTTAGGACGGGACAGCGAAGCTTTCTTT
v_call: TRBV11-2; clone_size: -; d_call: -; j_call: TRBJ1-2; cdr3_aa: CASSYSHNYGYTF; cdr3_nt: TGTGCCAGCAGCTACTCTCATAACTATGGCTACACCTTC
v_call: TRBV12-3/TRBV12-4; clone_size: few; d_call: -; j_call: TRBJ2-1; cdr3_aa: CASSLVIAGQYNEQFF; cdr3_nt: TGTGCCAGCAGTTTAGTTATAGCGGGACAGTACAATGAGCAGTTCTTC
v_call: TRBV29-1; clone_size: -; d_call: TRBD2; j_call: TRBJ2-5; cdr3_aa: CSAVTSGPSQYF; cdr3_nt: TGCAGCGCCGTGACTAGCGGCCCGTCCCAGTACTTC
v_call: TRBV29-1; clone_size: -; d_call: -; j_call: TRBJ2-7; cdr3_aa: CSVVDGQNSKEQYF; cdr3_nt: TGCAGCGTTGTAGATGGACAGAACTCTAAAGAGCAGTACTTC
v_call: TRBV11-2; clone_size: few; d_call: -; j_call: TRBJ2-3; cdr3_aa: CASSLETNPAGTQYF; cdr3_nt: TGTGCCAGCAGCTTGGAGACTAACCCTGCGGGTACGCAGTATTTT
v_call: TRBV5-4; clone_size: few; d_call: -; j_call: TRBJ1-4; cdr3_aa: CASSFTGRSNEKLFF; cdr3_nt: TGTGCCAGCAGCTTTACTGGGCGATCTAATGAAAAACTGTTTTTT
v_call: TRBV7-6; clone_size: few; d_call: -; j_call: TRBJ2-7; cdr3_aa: CASSFLGREQYF; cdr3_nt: TGTGCCAGCAGCTTTCTAGGTCGCGAGCAGTACTTC
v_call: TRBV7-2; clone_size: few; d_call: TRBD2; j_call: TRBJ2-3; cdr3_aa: CASSLVVTGTSGGRTDTQYF; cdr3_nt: TGTGCCAGCAGCTTAGTGGTAACCGGGACTAGCGGGGGGCGCACAGATACGCAGTATTTT
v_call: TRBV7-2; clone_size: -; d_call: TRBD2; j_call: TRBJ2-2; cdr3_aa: CASSPFPSGGNTGELFF; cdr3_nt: TGTGCCAGCAGCCCCTTCCCTAGCGGGGGAAACACCGGGGAGCTGTTTTTT
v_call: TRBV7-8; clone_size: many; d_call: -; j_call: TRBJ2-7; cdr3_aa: CASSRHPPRGLEVDEQYF; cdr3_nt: TGTGCCAGCAGCCGACACCCGCCACGGGGGCTTGAGGTCGACGAGCAGTACTTC
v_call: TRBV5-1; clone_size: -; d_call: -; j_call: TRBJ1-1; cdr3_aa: CASSLAIGVMNTEAFF; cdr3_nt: TGCGCCAGCAGCTTGGCCATAGGGGTGATGAACACTGAAGCTTTCTTT
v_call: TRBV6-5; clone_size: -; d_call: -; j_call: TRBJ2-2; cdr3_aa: CASTRKGYTGELFF; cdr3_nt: TGTGCCAGCACCCGGAAAGGCTACACCGGGGAGCTGTTTTTT
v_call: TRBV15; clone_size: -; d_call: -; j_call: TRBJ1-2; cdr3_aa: CATSRGPVYGYTF; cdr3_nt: TGTGCCACCAGCAGAGGACCGGTCTATGGCTACACCTTC
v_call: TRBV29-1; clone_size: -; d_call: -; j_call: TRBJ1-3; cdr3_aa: CSVHGRLSGNTIYF; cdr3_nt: TGCAGCGTTCACGGACGGCTCTCTGGAAACACCATATATTTT
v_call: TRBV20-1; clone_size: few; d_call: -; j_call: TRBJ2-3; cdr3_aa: CSANRRIADTQYF; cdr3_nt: TGCAGTGCTAACCGGAGGATAGCAGATACGCAGTATTTT
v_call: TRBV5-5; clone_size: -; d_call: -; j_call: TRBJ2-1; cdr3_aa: CASSFITRSDEQFF; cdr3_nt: TGTGCCAGCAGCTTCATTACTAGGTCAGATGAGCAGTTCTTC
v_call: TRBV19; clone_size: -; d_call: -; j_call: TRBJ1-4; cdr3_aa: CASSMEAGPGKLFF; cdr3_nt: TGTGCCAGTAGTATGGAAGCAGGGCCTGGAAAACTGTTTTTT
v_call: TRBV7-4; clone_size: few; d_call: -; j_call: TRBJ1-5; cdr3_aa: CASSLSAQGGQPQHF; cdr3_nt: TGTGCCAGCAGCTTGTCGGCCCAGGGCGGCCAGCCCCAGCATTTT
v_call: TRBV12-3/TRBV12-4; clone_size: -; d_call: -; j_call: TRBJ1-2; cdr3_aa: CASRGTHYGYTF; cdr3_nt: TGTGCCAGCAGAGGGACGCACTATGGCTACACCTTC
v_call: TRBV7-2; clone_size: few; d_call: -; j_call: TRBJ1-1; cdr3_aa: CASSQDSLRAVNTEAFF; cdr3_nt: TGTGCCAGCAGCCAAGACAGTCTCCGGGCGGTGAACACTGAAGCTTTCTTT
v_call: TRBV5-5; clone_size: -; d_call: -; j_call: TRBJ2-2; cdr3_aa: CASSLRGIENTGELFF; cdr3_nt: TGTGCCAGCAGCTTGAGGGGAATCGAAAACACCGGGGAGCTGTTTTTT
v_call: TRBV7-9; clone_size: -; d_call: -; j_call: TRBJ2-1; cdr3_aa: CASSFKGQISVHNEQFF; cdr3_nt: TGTGCCAGCAGCTTCAAGGGACAAATATCGGTCCATAATGAGCAGTTCTTC
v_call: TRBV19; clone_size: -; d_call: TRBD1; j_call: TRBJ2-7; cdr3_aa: CARGRTGGFYEQYF; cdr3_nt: TGTGCTAGGGGACGGACAGGGGGCTTCTACGAGCAGTACTTC
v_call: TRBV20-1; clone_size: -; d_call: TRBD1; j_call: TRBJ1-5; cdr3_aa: CSADRDRGSSSNQPQHF; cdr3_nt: TGCAGTGCTGACCGCGACAGGGGTTCCTCCAGCAATCAGCCCCAGCATTTT
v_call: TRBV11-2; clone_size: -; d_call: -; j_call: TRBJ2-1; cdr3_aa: CASSLTHEQFF; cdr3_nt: TGTGCCAGCAGCCTAACGCATGAGCAGTTCTTC
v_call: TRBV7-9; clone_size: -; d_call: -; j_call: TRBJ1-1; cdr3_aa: CASSLGLRNTEAFF; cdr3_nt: TGTGCCAGCAGCTTAGGTCTAAGGAACACTGAAGCTTTCTTT
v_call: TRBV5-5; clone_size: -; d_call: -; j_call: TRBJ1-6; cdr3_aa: CASSLVRQGNSPLHF; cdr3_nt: TGTGCCAGCAGCTTGGTACGGCAGGGAAATTCACCCCTCCACTTT
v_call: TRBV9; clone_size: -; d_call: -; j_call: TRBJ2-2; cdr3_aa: CASSGTTLPGELFF; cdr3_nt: TGTGCCAGCAGCGGGACTACCTTACCCGGGGAGCTGTTTTTT
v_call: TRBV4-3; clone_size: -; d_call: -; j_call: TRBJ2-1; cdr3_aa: CASSRSLASLYNEQFF; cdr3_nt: TGCGCCAGCAGCCGTAGTTTAGCTTCTCTCTACAATGAGCAGTTCTTC
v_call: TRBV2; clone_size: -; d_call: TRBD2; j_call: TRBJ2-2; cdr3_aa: CASRKGLAGTGELFF; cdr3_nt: TGTGCCAGCAGAAAGGGACTAGCGGGCACCGGGGAGCTGTTTTTT
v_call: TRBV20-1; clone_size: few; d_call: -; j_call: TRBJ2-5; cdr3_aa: CSARGQGYGETQYF; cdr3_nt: TGCAGTGCTAGAGGGCAGGGCTATGGAGAGACCCAGTACTTC
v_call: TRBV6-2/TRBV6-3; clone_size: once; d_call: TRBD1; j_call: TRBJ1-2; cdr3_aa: CASTPDRGHGYTF; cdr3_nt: TGTGCCAGCACCCCGGACAGGGGGCATGGCTACACCTTC
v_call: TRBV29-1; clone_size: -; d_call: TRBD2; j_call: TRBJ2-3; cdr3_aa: CSVGEWSGVTDTQYF; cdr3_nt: TGCAGCGTTGGGGAGTGGAGCGGGGTCACAGATACGCAGTATTTT
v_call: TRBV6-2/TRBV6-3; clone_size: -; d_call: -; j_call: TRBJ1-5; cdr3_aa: CASNLNPQHF; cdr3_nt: TGTGCCAGCAATCTCAATCCCCAGCATTTT
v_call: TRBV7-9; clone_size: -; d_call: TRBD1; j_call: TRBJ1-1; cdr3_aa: CASSFPALTGANTEAFF; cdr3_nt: TGTGCCAGCAGCTTCCCAGCCCTGACAGGGGCGAACACTGAAGCTTTCTTT
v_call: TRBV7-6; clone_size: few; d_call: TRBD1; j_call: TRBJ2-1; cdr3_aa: CASSRIGTGNNEQFF; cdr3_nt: TGTGCCAGCAGCCGCATAGGGACAGGGAACAATGAGCAGTTCTTC